One sample yielded the 15 T cell receptor beta chains listed below, sequenced in a study of T cells after posttransplantation cyclophosphamide. The naive gate required viable CD3+CD4+ or CD3+CD8+ cells with CCR7+CD45RA+CD45RO-CD95-CD27+CD28+ phenotype. Sequencing used immunoSEQ multiplex PCR; TCRdb keeps in-frame clones, though not all of them. The sample has about 32,000 clones; around nine tenths are singletons. Sequenced sample: naive CD4+ T cells sorted from blood. All receptors derive from a man aged 30 to 45 in good health and a related stem cell transplant donor.

The rearrangement joins TRBV28 to TRBJ1-1; TRBD1 matches at 7 bases. The CDR3 is 16 residues long. Trimming cost V 3 bases and J 4 bases; bases outside gene matches: 11. Germline CDR1 is MDHEN and CDR2 is SYDVKM. CDR3 residues: CASSFFRGVGGTEAFF. CDR3 nucleotides: TGTGCCAGCAGTTTCTTCAGGGGGGTAGGTGGCACTGAAGCTTTCTTT. The complete variable domain, with remaining parts taken from reference TRBV28 and TRBJ1-1, reads DVKVTQSSRYLVKRTGEKVFLECVQDMDHENMFWYRQDPGLGLRLIYFSYDVKMKEKGDIPEGYSVSREKKERFSLILESASTNQTSMYLCASSFFRGVGGTEAFFGQGTRLTVV.

The rearrangement joins TRBV6-6 to TRBJ2-7; TRBD2 aligns across 7 bases. Germline-derived CDR1 and CDR2 are MNHNY and SVGAGI (reference sequence). CDR3 length equals 14 residues. V dropped 2 bases and J dropped 6; count of bases not matched to a gene: 7. CDR3 bases: TGTGCCAGCAGTTACCCGGGAGGCGGAGGCGAGCAGTACTTC. It encodes CASSYPGGGGEQYF.

This clone showed up just a few times. The rearrangement uses TRBV27 and TRBJ1-1, with TRBD1 matching 11 bases. With V trimmed by 4 bases and J by 2 bases, 6 bases remained unmatched. This CDR3 has 16 residues. CDR1 and CDR2 (germline): MNHEY, SMNVEV (reference sequence). This CDR3 reads CASSYGQGALNTEAFF. The DNA of the CDR3 is TGTGCCAGCAGTTACGGACAGGGGGCCTTAAACACTGAAGCTTTCTTT.

This chain joins TRBV5-1 and TRBJ2-1; 10 bases agree with TRBD2. The CDR3 length is 16 residues. Germline values: CDR1 SGHRS, CDR2 YFSETQ. V was pared by 4 bases and J by 5 bases, with 9 bases of the junction left unmatched. CDR3: CASSLASGGANNEQFF. CDR3 nucleotide sequence: TGCGCCAGCAGCCTAGCTAGCGGGGGAGCAAACAATGAGCAGTTCTTC.

The sample holds one count of this clone. The V gene is TRBV9, the J gene TRBJ2-2, with D unresolved. The germline CDR1 and CDR2 sequences are SGDLS and YYNGEE. The CDR3 has 15 residues. Trimming took off 0 bases at V and 6 bases at J, with 12 bases between the two ends. The CDR3 region is CASSVGAERPGELFF. DNA for the CDR3: TGTGCCAGCAGCGTAGGGGCAGAGAGACCCGGGGAGCTGTTTTTT.

This clone has a single count. The V gene is TRBV29-1, the J gene TRBJ2-1; 8 bases are shared with TRBD1. The V gene end was trimmed by 4 bases and the J gene end by 4 bases; junction bases not matched to a gene: 6. The germline V gene encodes CDR1 SQVTM and CDR2 ANQGSEA. The CDR3 contains 14 residues. CDR3 sequence reads: CSVGYRGKYNEQFF. CDR3 nucleotides: TGCAGCGTTGGATACAGGGGGAAATACAATGAGCAGTTCTTC.

This clone was seen a few times. This chain uses TRBV5-4 with TRBJ2-7, with 7 bases that match TRBD1. Germline CDR1 and CDR2: SGHNT and YYREEE (reference sequence). With 4 bases clipped from V and 3 bases from J, the junction kept 7 bases outside the gene matches. This CDR3 region has 14 residues. The CDR3 here is CASSHQGQVYEQYF. The CDR3 nucleotides are TGTGCCAGCAGCCATCAAGGACAGGTCTACGAGCAGTACTTC. The complete variable domain, with remaining parts taken from reference TRBV5-4 and TRBJ2-7, reads ETGVTQSPTHLIKTRGQQVTLRCSSQSGHNTVSWYQQALGQGPQFIFQYYREEENGRGNFPPRFSGLQFPNYSSELNVNALELDDSALYLCASSHQGQVYEQYFGPGTRLTVT.

The rearrangement uses TRBV7-3 and TRBJ2-7; 8 bases match TRBD2. Trimming cost V 1 base and J 2 bases; bases outside gene matches: 13. The CDR3 length is 18 residues. In germline, CDR1 is SGHTA, CDR2 FQGTGA. CDR3 DNA sequence: TGTGCCAGCAGCTTAATGGGCGGGGGGACAACGATCACCTACGAGCAGTACTTC. Protein: CASSLMGGGTTITYEQYF.

The chain carries TRBV5-1 and TRBJ2-5; D is ambiguous. V lost 0 bases and J 5 bases, leaving 17 bases between the germline ends. This CDR3 is built from 16 residues. Germline CDR1 SGHRS, CDR2 YFSETQ. CDR3 nucleotides: TGCGCCAGCAGCTTGGATTGGGTCGTCAGCGATGAGACCCAGTACTTC. Protein: CASSLDWVVSDETQYF. The full variable domain, in which reference TRBV5-1 and TRBJ2-5 provide the parts outside the CDR3, is KAGVTQTPRYLIKTRGQQVTLSCSPISGHRSVSWYQQTPGQGLQFLFEYFSETQRNKGNFPGRFSGRQFSNSRSEMNVSTLELGDSALYLCASSLDWVVSDETQYFGPGTRLLVL.

The CDR3 region is CASRRTGASYEQYF. In DNA form, the CDR3 reads TGTGCCAGCAGACGGACAGGCGCGTCCTACGAGCAGTACTTC. V is TRBV28 and J is TRBJ2-7; 7 bases are a match to TRBD1. The CDR3 consists of 14 residues. The V gene end was trimmed by 6 bases and the J gene end by 1 base; junction bases not matched to a gene: 6. The V gene's germline CDR1 is MDHEN and CDR2 SYDVKM. The variable domain in full, completed from reference TRBV28 and TRBJ2-7, reads DVKVTQSSRYLVKRTGEKVFLECVQDMDHENMFWYRQDPGLGLRLIYFSYDVKMKEKGDIPEGYSVSREKKERFSLILESASTNQTSMYLCASRRTGASYEQYFGPGTRLTVT.

The chain is built from TRBV19 and TRBJ1-1, with TRBD1 matching over 7 bases. This CDR3 is 15 amino acids long. Germline V gene lookup returns CDR1 LNHDA and CDR2 SQIVND (reference sequence). With 5 bases clipped from V and 5 bases from J, the junction kept 11 bases outside the gene matches. The CDR3 nucleotides are TGTGCCAGTAGTCCCCAACCAGGGGGACGAACTGAAGCTTTCTTT. It is translated as CASSPQPGGRTEAFF.

The V call is TRBV7-8, the J call TRBJ2-7; 7 bases fit TRBD1. The CDR3 runs to 13 residues. With V trimmed by 5 bases and J by 6 bases, 7 bases remained unmatched. Germline V CDR1 and CDR2: SGHVS, FQNEAQ. CDR3 sequence reads: CASSLYRGSEQYF. The CDR3 DNA is TGTGCCAGCAGCCTGTACAGGGGTTCCGAGCAGTACTTC.

In this sample, this clone turned up a few times. The chain recombines TRBV10-1 with TRBJ2-7; D may be TRBD1 (5 bases). The CDR3 covers 13 residues. Germline CDR1 is WNHNN and CDR2 is SYGVQD (reference sequence). The V and J ends lost 0 bases and 6 bases respectively, with 9 bases between them. CDR3 sequence (DNA): TGCGCCAGCAGTGAGTCTTCCAGGGCCGAGCAGTACTTC. This encodes CASSESSRAEQYF.

The chain combines TRBV7-9 with TRBJ1-5, with TRBD1 matching over 7 bases. V lost 5 bases to trimming and J lost 4 bases; unmatched junction nucleotides: 8. Germline CDR1 SEHNR, CDR2 FQNEAQ (reference sequence). The CDR3 is made up of 15 amino acids. The CDR3 sequence: CASSKGGTDNQPQHF. CDR3 in DNA: TGTGCCAGCAGCAAAGGCGGGACAGATAATCAGCCCCAGCATTTT.

In its sample, this clone was seen a few times. This rearrangement joins TRBV4-3 to TRBJ1-4, with D maybe TRBD1 (6 bases). CDR1 LGHNA and CDR2 YSLEER come from the germline V gene. CDR3 size: 15 residues. The V end was cut by 0 bases, the J end by 8 bases, with 13 bases between. The CDR3 region is CASSQDLGAGEKLFF. The CDR3 region has the DNA TGCGCCAGCAGCCAAGATTTGGGGGCTGGCGAAAAACTGTTTTTT.